The entry that follows covers one T cell receptor beta chain sequence. CDR3 length equals 16 residues. V gave up 6 bases and J gave up 7 bases, with 26 bases separating them. Germline CDR1 reads SGHNT; CDR2 reads YYREEE (reference sequence). TCRdb called the RT-PCR reads again in MiXCR, with one record for every CDR3 protein. This table holds hundreds of thousands of distinct CDR3 sequences, 14% found once. This receptor was identified in a female donor in good health, serving as a healthy control. This chain connects TRBV5-4 to TRBJ2-7; perhaps TRBD1 as D (6 bases). Specimen: memory CD4+ T cells from blood. The CDR3 loop is CASTMLAQGSRGEQYF. CDR3 nucleotides: TGTGCCAGCACCATGCTTGCGCAGGGGTCACGAGGTGAGCAGTACTTC. Full variable domain (outside the CDR3, taken from reference TRBV5-4 and TRBJ2-7): ETGVTQSPTHLIKTRGQQVTLRCSSQSGHNTVSWYQQALGQGPQFIFQYYREEENGRGNFPPRFSGLQFPNYSSELNVNALELDDSALYLCASTMLAQGSRGEQYFGPGTRLTVT.